This T cell receptor beta chain was retrieved from a study of blood T cell repertoires in COVID-19. Study details: The analysed material was cDNA or gDNA that came from T cells, B-cell-depleted T cells, or PBMCs.

In the authors' workflow: The authors estimated nucleated cell counts from reference gene primer amplification. The method was immunoSEQ multiplex PCR; TCRdb's version includes in-frame clones alone and lacks a portion of them. D and trimming come from the DNA, and the V and J calls and clone size come from that table. The table shows fewer than 200,000 clones, with around four fifths occurring only once. The CDR3 is made up of 15 amino acids. The ends were cut back, 4 bases at V and 0 bases at J, with 11 bases in the middle. Germline V gene lookup returns CDR1 KGHDR and CDR2 SFDVKD. The chain recombines TRBV24-1 with TRBJ1-2; TRBD1 might be the D (5 bases). The sample comprised PBMCs or T cells enriched from blood (not recorded which). This clonotype was sampled from a woman between 50 and 59 years old in a cohort exposed to, infected with or recovered from COVID-19 (not recorded which). Written as DNA, the CDR3 is TGTGCCACCAGTGAGGGCCGGGGGGCTAACTATGGCTACACCTTC. Translated, it gives CATSEGRGANYGYTF.